This TCR beta chain came from a study of cytomegalovirus exposure and HLA in healthy donors. About the study: Researchers previously reported finding fewer than 140 million unique TCR beta sequences from about 200 million T cells. Overall study findings and caveats: Among the most significant clusters, several appeared linked to common viral pathogens in a later analysis. Association with HLA alleles at 0.05 false discovery rate was found for approximately 18,000 TCR beta sequences in a later analysis.

The PCR contained 60 Vbeta and 13 Jbeta primers. Using immunoSEQ multiplex PCR, the repertoire was profiled, and TCRdb retains in-frame clones only, with some absent. This repertoire comprises 65,000 to 80,000 clones; its ten largest clones make up about 4.6%. CDR3 length equals 17 residues. The V gene's germline CDR1 is LGHNA and CDR2 YSLEER. V shed 0 bases and J shed 0 bases, with 12 bases lying between them. Regarding this clone: The antigen is unknown.

Sequenced material: PBMCs. This receptor was obtained from a man aged 30-40 years in good health and CMV-seronegative. This chain uses TRBV4-3 with TRBJ2-1; maybe TRBD2 (5 bases). DNA of the CDR3: TGCGCCAGCAGCCAAGATCTACTAGTGAGCTCCTACAATGAGCAGTTCTTC. It specifies CASSQDLLVSSYNEQFF.